Each of the 20 T cell receptor beta chains below was sequenced from the same sample in a study of PD-1 blockade in classical Hodgkin lymphoma. Libraries were prepared by immunoSEQ multiplex PCR; TCRdb keeps only in-frame clonotypes and omits some of them. Here the sample spans approximately 2,500 clones, 70% to 75% being singletons. Time point: newly diagnosed, previously untreated cHL patient sample. Magnetic negative selection of thawed PBMCs yielded the CD8+ T cells. Sequenced: CD8+ T cells from blood. The receptors originated from a human donor with classical Hodgkin lymphoma.

In its sample, this clone was seen once. The chain is built from TRBV18 and TRBJ2-7, with 12 bases aligning to TRBD2. The CDR3 has 15 residues. J gave up 7 bases and V 2 bases, and 6 bases lay outside the gene matches. Germline CDR1 reads KGHSH; CDR2 reads LQKENI. In nucleotides, the CDR3 is TGTGCCAGCTCACCAATCTATGGACTAGCGGGGGAGCAGTACTTC. Translated: CASSPIYGLAGEQYF.

This chain joins TRBV15 and TRBJ2-3, with 10 positions matching TRBD1. Germline lookup yields CDR1 LNHNV and CDR2 YYDKDF (reference sequence). The CDR3 consists of 15 residues. After removal of 1 base from V and 4 bases from J, the junction contained 2 bases not matched to a gene. Here the CDR3 DNA reads TGTGCCACCAGCAGAGGACAGGGGGCAGCAGATACGCAGTATTTT. It yields the protein CATSRGQGAADTQYF.

This clone is large (0.1 to 1%). V gene TRBV4-1 combines with J gene TRBJ1-5; possibly TRBD1 for D (5 bases). The CDR3 is 15 residues long. CDR1 is MGHRA and CDR2 is YSYEKL in the germline V gene. V shed 4 bases and J shed 0 bases, with 10 bases lying between them. The CDR3 DNA reads as TGCGCCAGCAGCCCCCGGGACGGTAGCAATCAGCCCCAGCATTTT. Its protein is CASSPRDGSNQPQHF.

J is TRBJ2-7 and V is TRBV2; D might be TRBD1 (6 bases). V was shortened by 4 bases and J by 2 bases, with 12 bases between the two germline ends. The V gene's germline CDR1 is SNHLY and CDR2 FYNNEI. The CDR3 is 14 amino acids. The CDR3 loop reads CASSGRQATYEQYF. In DNA, the CDR3 is TGTGCCAGCAGTGGTCGACAGGCCACCTACGAGCAGTACTTC.

The rearrangement joins TRBV25-1 to TRBJ2-6; D not resolved. The CDR3 has 13 residues. CDR1 is MGHDK and CDR2 is SYGVNS in the germline V gene. Trimming left V 6 bases short and J 0 bases short, with 3 bases between. The CDR3 DNA follows: TGTGCCAGCAGGTCCTCTGGGGCCAACGTCCTGACTTTC. Its protein product is CASRSSGANVLTF. Full variable domain (missing parts from reference TRBV25-1 and TRBJ2-6): EADIYQTPRYLVIGTGKKITLECSQTMGHDKMYWYQQDPGMELHLIHYSYGVNSTEKGDLSSESTVSRIRTEHFPLTLESARPSHTSQYLCASRSSGANVLTFGAGSRLTVL.

CDR3 nucleotide sequence: TGTGCCAGCAGCGCCCAGGGCTCCTACAATGAGCAGTTCTTC. It translates to CASSAQGSYNEQFF. This chain uses TRBV7-4 with TRBJ2-1, with D perhaps matching TRBD1 (5 bases). Germline-derived CDR1 and CDR2 are SGHVT and SQSDAQ. With 5 bases removed from V and 0 bases from J, the gap between germline ends came to 8 bases. This CDR3 spans 14 amino acids.

The V and J genes are TRBV7-9 and TRBJ2-1; D may be TRBD1 (5 bases). Germline V gives CDR1 SEHNR, CDR2 FQNEAQ (reference sequence). V dropped 5 bases and J dropped 5 bases, with 10 bases sitting between them. The length of the CDR3 is 13 residues. The chain's CDR3 is CASSPRTHNEQFF. In DNA, the CDR3 is TGTGCCAGCAGCCCCCGGACACACAATGAGCAGTTCTTC. Drawing the rest from reference TRBV7-9 and TRBJ2-1, the complete variable domain is DTGVSQNPRHKITKRGQNVTFRCDPISEHNRLYWYRQTLGQGPEFLTYFQNEAQLEKSRLLSDRFSAERPKGSFSTLEIQRTEQGDSAMYLCASSPRTHNEQFFGPGTRLTVL.

The J gene is TRBJ2-7, the V gene TRBV9; D tentatively reads TRBD1 or TRBD2 (5 bases each). V was shortened by 0 bases and J by 3 bases, with 16 bases between the two germline ends. From germline, CDR1 is SGDLS and CDR2 YYNGEE. The CDR3 is 16 amino acids. The CDR3 loop reads CASSVGGDPGIYEQYF. The CDR3 DNA is TGTGCCAGCAGCGTAGGAGGGGACCCGGGGATCTACGAGCAGTACTTC.

The J gene is TRBJ1-1, the V gene TRBV6-1; 7 bases agree with TRBD1. The CDR3 extends over 14 amino acids. J was trimmed by 4 bases and V by 5 bases; bases with no gene match: 7. Germline lookup yields CDR1 MNHNS and CDR2 SASEGT. In DNA form, the CDR3 reads TGTGCCAGCAGTTTCTCAGGGGGAAGCACTGAAGCTTTCTTT. Amino acid sequence: CASSFSGGSTEAFF.

The chain couples TRBV4-1 to TRBJ2-1; 12 nucleotides line up with TRBD2. CDR3 length: 16 residues. V shed 2 bases and J 4 bases; nucleotides not matched to a gene: 3. Germline lookup yields CDR1 MGHRA and CDR2 YSYEKL. The CDR3 bases are TGCGCCAGCAGCCAAACGACTAGCGGGGGTTACAATGAGCAGTTCTTC. Translating it yields CASSQTTSGGYNEQFF.

This clone has just one count. This chain joins TRBV2 and TRBJ1-5; D is possibly TRBD1 (6 bases). The CDR3 is made up of 18 amino acids. Trimming took 6 bases from V and 4 from J, leaving 25 bases between them. Germline CDR1 reads SNHLY; CDR2 reads FYNNEI. CDR3 DNA: TGTGCCAGCAGGAAGGGGTGGGGGGGCGTTGATCCAAATCAGCCCCAGCATTTT. Its protein product is CASRKGWGGVDPNQPQHF. The variable domain in full, with the rest retrieved from reference TRBV2 and TRBJ1-5, is EPEVTQTPSHQVTQMGQEVILRCVPISNHLYFYWYRQILGQKVEFLVSFYNNEISEKSEIFDDQFSVERPDGSNFTLKIRSTKLEDSAMYFCASRKGWGGVDPNQPQHFGDGTRLSIL.

This clone turned up a few times. The chain uses TRBV10-1 and TRBJ1-6, with TRBD1 matching 9 bases. The CDR3 is 15 amino acids. With V trimmed by 5 bases and J by 14 bases, 13 bases remained unmatched. CDR1 and CDR2 (germline): WNHNN, SYGVQD (reference sequence). CDR3 region: CASSFRDRANLALHF. In DNA, the CDR3 is TGCGCCAGCAGTTTCCGGGACAGGGCAAATTTAGCCCTCCACTTT.

This chain connects TRBV7-9 to TRBJ1-1; no clear D. V lost 4 bases to trimming and J lost 11 bases, with 14 bases between them. The germline gives CDR1 SEHNR, CDR2 FQNEAQ (reference sequence). CDR3 length: 12 residues. CDR3 in amino acids: CASSWGKRGAFF. The DNA of the CDR3 is TGTGCCAGCAGCTGGGGAAAGAGAGGCGCTTTCTTT.

The rearrangement joins TRBV6-5 to TRBJ2-2; maybe TRBD2 (5 bases). Trimming removed 4 bases from V and 6 bases from J, with 15 bases in between. This CDR3 is 15 amino acids long. Germline CDR1 MNHEY, CDR2 SVGAGI. This chain's CDR3 is CASSWGDDGAGELFF. CDR3 nucleotide sequence: TGTGCCAGCAGTTGGGGAGACGACGGTGCCGGGGAGCTGTTTTTT.

The chain combines TRBV9 with TRBJ2-4; D may be TRBD1 or TRBD2 (6 bases each). The CDR3 spans 13 residues. The germline gives CDR1 SGDLS, CDR2 YYNGEE. V lost 2 bases to trimming and J lost 5 bases, with 8 bases between them. The CDR3, as DNA: TGTGCCAGCAGCGTGGGGGGCCAAAACATTCAGTACTTC. It encodes CASSVGGQNIQYF.

The rearrangement links TRBV18 to TRBJ1-6, with D possibly TRBD1 on 5 matching bases. Germline lookup yields CDR1 KGHSH and CDR2 LQKENI. The CDR3 covers 13 residues. V lost 6 bases and J 11 bases, leaving 14 bases between the germline ends. The DNA of the CDR3 is TGTGCCAGCTCCCCGGGGGGAAGAGCACCCCTCCACTTT. Its protein product is CASSPGGRAPLHF.

The CDR3 DNA reads TGTGCCAGCAGTGGCAGGACAGGGGGGAATGAGCAGTTCTTC. Encoded protein: CASSGRTGGNEQFF. The chain is built from TRBV28 and TRBJ2-1, with TRBD1 identical over 10 bases. This CDR3 is 14 amino acids long. Germline loops: CDR1 MDHEN, CDR2 SYDVKM. The J segment lost 7 bases and the V segment lost 5 bases, leaving 5 bases of the junction unmatched. Together with reference TRBV28 and TRBJ2-1, the CDR3 gives the full variable domain: DVKVTQSSRYLVKRTGEKVFLECVQDMDHENMFWYRQDPGLGLRLIYFSYDVKMKEKGDIPEGYSVSREKKERFSLILESASTNQTSMYLCASSGRTGGNEQFFGPGTRLTVL.

This clone was found a few times. This chain uses TRBV2 with TRBJ2-1, with D perhaps matching TRBD2 (5 bases). The CDR3 totals 13 residues. The V end was cut by 3 bases, the J end by 9 bases, with 12 bases between. Germline V lookup: CDR1 SNHLY, CDR2 FYNNEI. CDR3 sequence (DNA): TGTGCCAGCAGTGAGGAACTAGAGGGTGAGCAGTTCTTC. Translated: CASSEELEGEQFF. Complete variable domain (other parts from reference TRBV2 and TRBJ2-1): EPEVTQTPSHQVTQMGQEVILRCVPISNHLYFYWYRQILGQKVEFLVSFYNNEISEKSEIFDDQFSVERPDGSNFTLKIRSTKLEDSAMYFCASSEELEGEQFFGPGTRLTVL.

This clone is judged large. This chain uses TRBV27 with TRBJ2-7; 7 bases line up with TRBD1. The trim removed 4 bases at V and 3 bases at J, leaving 6 bases unmatched. This CDR3 comprises 14 residues. The germline gives CDR1 MNHEY, CDR2 SMNVEV (reference sequence). Here the CDR3 DNA reads TGTGCCAGCAGTTCGACAGGGCTTCTCTACGAGCAGTACTTC. Translated: CASSSTGLLYEQYF.

The V and J genes are TRBV10-3 and TRBJ2-2; no reliable D call. Germline CDR1 ENHRY, CDR2 SYGVKD. CDR3 length: 11 residues. V lost 8 bases and J lost 3, with 4 bases in between. The CDR3 is CAIEDTGELFF. CDR3 coding DNA: TGTGCCATCGAGGACACCGGGGAGCTGTTTTTT.